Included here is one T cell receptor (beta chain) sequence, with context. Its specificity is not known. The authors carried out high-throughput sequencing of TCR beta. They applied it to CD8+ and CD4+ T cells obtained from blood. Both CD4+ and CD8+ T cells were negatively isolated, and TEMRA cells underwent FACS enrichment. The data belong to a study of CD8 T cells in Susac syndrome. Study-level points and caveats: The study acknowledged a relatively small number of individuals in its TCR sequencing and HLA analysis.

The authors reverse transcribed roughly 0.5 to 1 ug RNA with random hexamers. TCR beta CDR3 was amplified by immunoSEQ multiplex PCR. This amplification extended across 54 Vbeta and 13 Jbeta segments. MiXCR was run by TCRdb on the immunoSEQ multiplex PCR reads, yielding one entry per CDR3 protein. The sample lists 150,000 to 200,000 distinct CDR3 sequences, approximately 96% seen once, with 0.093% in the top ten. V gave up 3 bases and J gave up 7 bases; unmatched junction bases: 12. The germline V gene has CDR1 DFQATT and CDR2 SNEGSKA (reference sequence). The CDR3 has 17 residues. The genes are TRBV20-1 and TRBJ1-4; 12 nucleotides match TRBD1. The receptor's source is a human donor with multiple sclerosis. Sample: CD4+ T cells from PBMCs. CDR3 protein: CSARRGTGGLRGEKLFF. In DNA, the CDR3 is TGCAGTGCTAGGAGGGGGACAGGGGGCCTACGCGGTGAAAAACTGTTTTTT.